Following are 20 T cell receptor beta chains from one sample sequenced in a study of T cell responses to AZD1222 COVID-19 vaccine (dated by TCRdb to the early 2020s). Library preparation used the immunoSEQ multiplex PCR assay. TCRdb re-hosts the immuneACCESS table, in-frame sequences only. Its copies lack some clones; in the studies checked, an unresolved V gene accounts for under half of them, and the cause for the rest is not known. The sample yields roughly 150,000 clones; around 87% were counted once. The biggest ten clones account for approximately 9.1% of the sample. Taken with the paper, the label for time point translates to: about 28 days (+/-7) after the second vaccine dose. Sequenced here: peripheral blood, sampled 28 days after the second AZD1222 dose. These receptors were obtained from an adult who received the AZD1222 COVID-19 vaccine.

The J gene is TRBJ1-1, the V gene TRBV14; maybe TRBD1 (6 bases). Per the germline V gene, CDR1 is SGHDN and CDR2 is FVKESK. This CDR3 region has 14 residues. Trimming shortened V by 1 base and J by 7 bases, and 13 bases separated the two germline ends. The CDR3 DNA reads TGTGCCAGCAGCCAAGTTCGGGGGCTTAGTGAAGCTTTCTTT. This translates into CASSQVRGLSEAFF.

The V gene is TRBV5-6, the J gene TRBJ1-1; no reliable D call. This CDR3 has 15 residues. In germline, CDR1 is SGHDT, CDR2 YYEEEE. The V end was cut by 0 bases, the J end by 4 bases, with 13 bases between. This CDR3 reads CASSLAGRSSTEAFF. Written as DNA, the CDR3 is TGTGCCAGCAGCTTGGCTGGCAGATCAAGCACTGAAGCTTTCTTT.

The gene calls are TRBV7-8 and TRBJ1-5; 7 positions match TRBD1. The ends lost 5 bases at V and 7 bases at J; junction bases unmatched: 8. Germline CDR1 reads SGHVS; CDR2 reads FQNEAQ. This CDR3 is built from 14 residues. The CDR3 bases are TGTGCCAGCAGCCAGGGGGGCGGTGGACAGCCCCAGCATTTT. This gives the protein CASSQGGGGQPQHF.

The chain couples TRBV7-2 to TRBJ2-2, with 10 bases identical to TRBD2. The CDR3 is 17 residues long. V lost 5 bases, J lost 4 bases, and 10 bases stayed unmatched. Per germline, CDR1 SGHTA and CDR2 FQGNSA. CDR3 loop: CASSRLGVAGGTGELFF. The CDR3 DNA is TGTGCCAGCAGCCGCCTTGGAGTAGCGGGAGGCACCGGGGAGCTGTTTTTT.

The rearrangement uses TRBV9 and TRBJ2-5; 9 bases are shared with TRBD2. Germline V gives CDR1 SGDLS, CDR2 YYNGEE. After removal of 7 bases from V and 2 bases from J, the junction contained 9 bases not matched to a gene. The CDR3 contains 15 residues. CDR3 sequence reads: CASSWWREGQETQYF. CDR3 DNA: TGTGCCAGCTCCTGGTGGCGGGAGGGACAAGAGACCCAGTACTTC.

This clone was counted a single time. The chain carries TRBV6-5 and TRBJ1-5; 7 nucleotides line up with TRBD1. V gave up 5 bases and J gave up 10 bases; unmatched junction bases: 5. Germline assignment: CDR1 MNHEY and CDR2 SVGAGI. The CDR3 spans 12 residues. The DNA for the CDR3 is TGTGCCAGCAGTCTACAGGGGCCCCCCCAGCATTTT. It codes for CASSLQGPPQHF.

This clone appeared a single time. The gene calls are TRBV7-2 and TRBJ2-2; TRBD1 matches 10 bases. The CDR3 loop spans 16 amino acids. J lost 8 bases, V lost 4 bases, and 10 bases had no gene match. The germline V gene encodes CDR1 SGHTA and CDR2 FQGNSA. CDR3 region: CASSSQTGGGRGELFF. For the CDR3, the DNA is TGTGCCAGCAGCTCGCAGACAGGGGGCGGCCGAGGGGAGCTGTTTTTT.

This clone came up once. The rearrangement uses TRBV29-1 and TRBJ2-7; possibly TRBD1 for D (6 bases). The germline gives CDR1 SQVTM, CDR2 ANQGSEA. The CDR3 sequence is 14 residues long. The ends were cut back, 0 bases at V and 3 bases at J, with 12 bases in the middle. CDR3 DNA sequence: TGCAGCGTTGAAGATCCCGGACAGCTCTACGAGCAGTACTTC. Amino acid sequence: CSVEDPGQLYEQYF.

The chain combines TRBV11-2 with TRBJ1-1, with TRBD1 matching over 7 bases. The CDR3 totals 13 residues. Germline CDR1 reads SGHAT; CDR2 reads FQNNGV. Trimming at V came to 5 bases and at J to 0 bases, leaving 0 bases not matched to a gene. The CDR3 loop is CASSRGLNTEAFF. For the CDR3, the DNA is TGTGCCAGCAGCAGGGGGCTGAACACTGAAGCTTTCTTT.

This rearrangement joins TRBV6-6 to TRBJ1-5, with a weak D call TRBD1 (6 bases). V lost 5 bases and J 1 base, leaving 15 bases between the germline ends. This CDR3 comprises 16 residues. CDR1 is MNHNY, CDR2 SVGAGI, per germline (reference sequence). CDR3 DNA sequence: TGTGCCAGCAGTCCTGGGTGGGGGGGCAGCAATCAGCCCCAGCATTTT. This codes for CASSPGWGGSNQPQHF.

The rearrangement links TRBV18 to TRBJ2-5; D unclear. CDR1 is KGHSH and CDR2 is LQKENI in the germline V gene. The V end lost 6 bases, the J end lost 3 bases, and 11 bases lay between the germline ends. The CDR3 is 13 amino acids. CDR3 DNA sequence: TGTGCCAGCTCTCGGATTATGGAAGAGACCCAGTACTTC. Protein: CASSRIMEETQYF. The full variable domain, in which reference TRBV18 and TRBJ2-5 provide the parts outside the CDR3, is NAGVMQNPRHLVRRRGQEARLRCSPMKGHSHVYWYRQLPEEGLKFMVYLQKENIIDESGMPKERFSAEFPKEGPSILRIQQVVRGDSAAYFCASSRIMEETQYFGPGTRLLVL.

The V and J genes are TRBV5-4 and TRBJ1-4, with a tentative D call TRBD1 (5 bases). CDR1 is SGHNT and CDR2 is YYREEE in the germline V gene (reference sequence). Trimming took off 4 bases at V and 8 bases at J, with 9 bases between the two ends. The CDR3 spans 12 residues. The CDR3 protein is CASSTDSEKLFF. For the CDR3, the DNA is TGTGCCAGCAGCACCGACAGCGAAAAACTGTTTTTT.

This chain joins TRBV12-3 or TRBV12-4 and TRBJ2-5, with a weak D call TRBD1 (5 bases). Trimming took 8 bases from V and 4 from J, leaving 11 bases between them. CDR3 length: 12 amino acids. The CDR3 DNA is TGTGCCAGCGGGAAAGGGGCAGAGACCCAGTACTTC. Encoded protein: CASGKGAETQYF.

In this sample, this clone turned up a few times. The CDR3 nucleotides are TGTGCCAGCAGCCCGCGACAGACCGGAGGCACTGAAGCTTTCTTT. Translating it yields CASSPRQTGGTEAFF. The V call is TRBV9, the J call TRBJ1-1; D perhaps matches TRBD1 (5 bases). CDR3 length: 15 residues. CDR1 is SGDLS and CDR2 is YYNGEE in the germline V gene. The V end was cut by 4 bases, the J end by 4 bases, with 17 bases between.

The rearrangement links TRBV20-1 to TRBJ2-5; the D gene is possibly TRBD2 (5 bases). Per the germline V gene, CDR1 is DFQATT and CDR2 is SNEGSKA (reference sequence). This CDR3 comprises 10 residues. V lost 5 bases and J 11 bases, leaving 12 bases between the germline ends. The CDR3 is CSASTSYQYF. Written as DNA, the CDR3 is TGCAGTGCTTCAACTAGTTATCAGTACTTC.

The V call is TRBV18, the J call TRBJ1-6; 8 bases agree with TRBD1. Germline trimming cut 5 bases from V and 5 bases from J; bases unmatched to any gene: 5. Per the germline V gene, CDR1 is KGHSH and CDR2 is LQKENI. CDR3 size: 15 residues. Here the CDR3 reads CASSIDRGDNSPLHF. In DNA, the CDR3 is TGTGCCAGCTCAATCGACAGGGGTGATAATTCACCCCTCCACTTT.

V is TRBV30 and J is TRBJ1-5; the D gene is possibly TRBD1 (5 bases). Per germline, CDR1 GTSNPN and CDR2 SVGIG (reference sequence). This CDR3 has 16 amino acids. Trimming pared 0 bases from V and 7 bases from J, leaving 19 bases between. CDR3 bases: TGTGCCTGGAGTGTCTTCGGAGGGGTCGACTTGCAGCCCCAGCATTTT. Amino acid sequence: CAWSVFGGVDLQPQHF.

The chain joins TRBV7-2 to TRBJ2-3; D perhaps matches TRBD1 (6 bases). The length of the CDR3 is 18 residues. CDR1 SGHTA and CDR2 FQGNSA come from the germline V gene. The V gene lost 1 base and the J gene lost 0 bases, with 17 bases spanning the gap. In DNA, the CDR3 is TGTGCCAGCAGCTTAGGGCAGGGGACAAAATCTAGCACAGATACGCAGTATTTT. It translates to CASSLGQGTKSSTDTQYF.

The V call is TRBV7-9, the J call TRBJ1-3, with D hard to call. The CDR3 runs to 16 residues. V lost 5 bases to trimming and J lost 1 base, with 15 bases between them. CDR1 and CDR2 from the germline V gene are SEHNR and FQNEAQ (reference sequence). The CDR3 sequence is CASSPLVSTSGNTIYF. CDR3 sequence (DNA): TGTGCCAGCAGCCCCCTGGTCAGCACATCTGGAAACACCATATATTTT.

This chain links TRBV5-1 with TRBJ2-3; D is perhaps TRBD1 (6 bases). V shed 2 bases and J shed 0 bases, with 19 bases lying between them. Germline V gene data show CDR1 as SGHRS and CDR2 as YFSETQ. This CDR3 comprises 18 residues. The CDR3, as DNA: TGCGCCAGCAGCTTTTTACAGGGTTGGGGGTTGAGCACAGATACGCAGTATTTT. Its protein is CASSFLQGWGLSTDTQYF.